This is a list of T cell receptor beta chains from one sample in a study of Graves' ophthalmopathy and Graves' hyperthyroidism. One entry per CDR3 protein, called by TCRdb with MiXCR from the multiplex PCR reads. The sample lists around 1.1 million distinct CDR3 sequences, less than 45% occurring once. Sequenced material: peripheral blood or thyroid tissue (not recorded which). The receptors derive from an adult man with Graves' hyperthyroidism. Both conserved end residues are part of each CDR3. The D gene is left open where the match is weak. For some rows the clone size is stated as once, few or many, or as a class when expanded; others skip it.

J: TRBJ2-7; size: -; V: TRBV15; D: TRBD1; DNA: TGTGCCACCAGCAGTGCAACCGGGACAGGGGGCTACGAGCAGTACTTC; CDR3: CATSSATGTGGYEQYF
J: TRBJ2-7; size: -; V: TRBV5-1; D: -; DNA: TGCGCCAGCAGCTCCTCCGACTGGCGTCGATTCTACGAGCAGTACTTC; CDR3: CASSSSDWRRFYEQYF
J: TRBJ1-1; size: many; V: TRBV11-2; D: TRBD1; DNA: TGTGCCAGCAGCGCCGACAGGGGTTTTTTCACTGAAGCTTTCTTT; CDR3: CASSADRGFFTEAFF
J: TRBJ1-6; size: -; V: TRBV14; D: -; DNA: TGTGCCAGCAGCCGGATACAGTATAATTCACCCCTCCACTTT; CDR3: CASSRIQYNSPLHF
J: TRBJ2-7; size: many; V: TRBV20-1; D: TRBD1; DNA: TGCAGTGTTAGAGGGACAGCTTACTCCTACGAGCAGTACTTC; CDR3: CSVRGTAYSYEQYF
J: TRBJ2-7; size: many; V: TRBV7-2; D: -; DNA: TGTGCCAGCAGCTTAGGGTTTAACAGCGAGCAGTACTTC; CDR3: CASSLGFNSEQYF
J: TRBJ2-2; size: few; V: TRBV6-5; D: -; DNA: TGTGCCAGCAGTGAAGAGGATCGGGCCACCGGGGAGCTGTTTTTT; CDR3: CASSEEDRATGELFF
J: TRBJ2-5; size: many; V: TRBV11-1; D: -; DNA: TGTGCCAGCAGCTTCGGGACCGGTCGGGAGACCCAGTACTTC; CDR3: CASSFGTGRETQYF
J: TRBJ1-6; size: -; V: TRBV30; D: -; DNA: TGTGCCTGGAGCCCCAGGGAGACCCTCCACTTT; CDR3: CAWSPRETLHF
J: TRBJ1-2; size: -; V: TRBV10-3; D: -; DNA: TGTGCCATCAGGTCCTCAGAGGGGATAGGGAACTATGGCTACACCTTC; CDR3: CAIRSSEGIGNYGYTF
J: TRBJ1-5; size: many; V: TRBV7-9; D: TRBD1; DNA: TGTGCCAGCAGCCCGGGACAGGGGTTTAAGCCCCAGCATTTT; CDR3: CASSPGQGFKPQHF
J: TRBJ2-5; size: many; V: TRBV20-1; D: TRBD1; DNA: TGCAGGACCGGGACAGGGGGCGAAGAGACCCAGTACTTC; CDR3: CRTGTGGEETQYF
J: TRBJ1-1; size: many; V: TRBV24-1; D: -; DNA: TGTGCCACCGCTAAGGACGGATGGGACACTGAAGCTTTCTTT; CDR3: CATAKDGWDTEAFF
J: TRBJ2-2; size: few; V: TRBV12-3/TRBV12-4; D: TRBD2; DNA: TGTGCCACCAGGTTGTTGGGAGGGCTTCCTGGGGAGCTGTTTTTT; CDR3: CATRLLGGLPGELFF
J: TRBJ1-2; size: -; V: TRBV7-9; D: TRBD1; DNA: TGTGCCAGCAGCTTGCATCCGGGACAGGGGGCCTATAGTGGCTACACCTTC; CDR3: CASSLHPGQGAYSGYTF
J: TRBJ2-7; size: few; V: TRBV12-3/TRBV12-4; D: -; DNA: TGTGCCAGCACCCTGTCAGGGACACTCTACGAGCAGTACTTC; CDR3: CASTLSGTLYEQYF
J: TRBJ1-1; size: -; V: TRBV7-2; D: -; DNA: TGTGCCAGCAGCTTAAATGGGGGTCTTCGTAGGGACACTGAAGCTTTCTTT; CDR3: CASSLNGGLRRDTEAFF
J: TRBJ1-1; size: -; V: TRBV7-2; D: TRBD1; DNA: TGTGCCAGCAGCCAGGGGGACAATCTAAGAGACACTGAAGCTTTCTTT; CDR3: CASSQGDNLRDTEAFF
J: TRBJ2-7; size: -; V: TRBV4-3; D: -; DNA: TGCGCCAGCAGCCAAGATGGCGGGGCACGCTACGAGCAGTACTTC; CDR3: CASSQDGGARYEQYF
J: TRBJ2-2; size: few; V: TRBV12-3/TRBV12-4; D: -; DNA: TGTGCCAGCAGTCCCCCTGGCGGAATGGGGGGCGGGGAGCTGTTTTTT; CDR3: CASSPPGGMGGGELFF
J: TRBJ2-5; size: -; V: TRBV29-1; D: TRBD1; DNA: TGCAGCGTTGCAACGCAGGGACAGCGAGAGACCCAGTACTTC; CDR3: CSVATQGQRETQYF
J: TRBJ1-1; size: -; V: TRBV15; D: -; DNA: TGTGCCACCAGCAGAGATGAAGGTCGGGAGAACACTGAAGCTTTCTTT; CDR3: CATSRDEGRENTEAFF
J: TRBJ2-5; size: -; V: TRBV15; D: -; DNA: TGTGCCACCAGCAGAGATCGGCACCAGGAGACCCAGCACTTC; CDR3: CATSRDRHQETQHF
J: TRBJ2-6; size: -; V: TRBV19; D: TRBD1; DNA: TGTGCCAGTAGTATAGGACGGACAGGGGGACTTTGGGGGGCCAACGTCCTGACTTTC; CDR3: CASSIGRTGGLWGANVLTF
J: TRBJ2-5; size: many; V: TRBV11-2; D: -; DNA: TGTGCCAGCAGCTTTTTTGCAGGGGAAGAGACCCAGTACTTC; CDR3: CASSFFAGEETQYF
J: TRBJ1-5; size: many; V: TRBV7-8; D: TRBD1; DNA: TGTGCCAGCAGGTCCGGGACAGGGGGGAATCAGCCCCAGCATTTT; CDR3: CASRSGTGGNQPQHF
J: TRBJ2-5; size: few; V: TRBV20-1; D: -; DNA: TGCAGTGCTAGAGATGGGCGGGCAGCAGAGACCCAGTACTTC; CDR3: CSARDGRAAETQYF
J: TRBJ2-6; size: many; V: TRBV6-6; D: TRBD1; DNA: TGTGCCAGCGTAGACAGGGGTGGGGCCAACGTCCTGACTTTC; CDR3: CASVDRGGANVLTF
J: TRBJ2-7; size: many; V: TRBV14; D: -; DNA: TGTGCCAGCAGCCGGGAGTATCACGAGCAGTACTTC; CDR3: CASSREYHEQYF
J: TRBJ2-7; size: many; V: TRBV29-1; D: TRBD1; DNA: TGCAGCGTAGCCGCCGGGACAGGGTACTCCTACGAGCAGTACTTC; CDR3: CSVAAGTGYSYEQYF
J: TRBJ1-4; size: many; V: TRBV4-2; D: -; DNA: TGTGCCAGCAGCCTCCACAGGAATGCTAATGAAAAACTGTTTTTT; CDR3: CASSLHRNANEKLFF
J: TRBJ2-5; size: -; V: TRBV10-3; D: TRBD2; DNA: TGTGCCATCAGCGGGGTGGCTAGCGGGGGGACCCAGTACTTC; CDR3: CAISGVASGGTQYF
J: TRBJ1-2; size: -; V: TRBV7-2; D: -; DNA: TGTGCCAGCAGCCCCCGGGTGGGGGTTAGACGAGCTAACTATGGCTACACCTTC; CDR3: CASSPRVGVRRANYGYTF
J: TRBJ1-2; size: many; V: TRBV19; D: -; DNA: TGTGCCAGTAGTATCCGCAAAGCTAACTATGGCTACACCTTC; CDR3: CASSIRKANYGYTF
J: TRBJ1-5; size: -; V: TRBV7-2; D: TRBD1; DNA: TGTGCCAGCGCGAAATGGGACAGGGGGCGAAGCAATCAGCCCCAGCATTTT; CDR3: CASAKWDRGRSNQPQHF
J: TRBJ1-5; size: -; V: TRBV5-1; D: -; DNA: TGCGCCAGCAGCTTGGACAGGGACGATCAGCCCCAGCATTTT; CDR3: CASSLDRDDQPQHF
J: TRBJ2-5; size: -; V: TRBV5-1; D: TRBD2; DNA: TGCGCCAGCAGCTTGGTAGCTAGCGGGCGACAAGAGACCCAGTACTTC; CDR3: CASSLVASGRQETQYF
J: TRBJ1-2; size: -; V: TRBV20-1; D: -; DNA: TGCAGTGCTAGGCCCGACAGCTTAGCTAACTATGGCTACACCTTC; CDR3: CSARPDSLANYGYTF
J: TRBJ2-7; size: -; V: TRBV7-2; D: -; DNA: TGTGCCAGCAGCGCGGGGTCCGGGCAGTACTTC; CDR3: CASSAGSGQYF
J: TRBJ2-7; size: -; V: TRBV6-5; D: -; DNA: TGTGCCAGCAGTTACTCGTTGTCTAGTTACGAGCAGTACTTC; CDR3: CASSYSLSSYEQYF
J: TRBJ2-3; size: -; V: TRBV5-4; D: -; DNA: TGTGCCAGCAGCTTGGTATTGGCCGGAAAGGATACGCAGTATTTT; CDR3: CASSLVLAGKDTQYF
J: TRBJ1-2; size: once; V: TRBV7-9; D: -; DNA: TGTGCAAGCAGCTTAGCGCCTATCAACCGTGGCTACACCTTC; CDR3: CASSLAPINRGYTF
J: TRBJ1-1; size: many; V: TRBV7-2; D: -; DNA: TGTGCCAGCAGCTTATATGGGGCAAACACTGAAGCTTTCTTT; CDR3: CASSLYGANTEAFF
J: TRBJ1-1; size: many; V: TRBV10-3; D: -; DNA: TGTGCCATCAGTGAGGGGGTCGGGGGAGCTTTCTTT; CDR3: CAISEGVGGAFF
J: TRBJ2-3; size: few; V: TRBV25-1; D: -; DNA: TGTGCCAGCAGTGAATTAAGCGGCGGCACAGATACGCAGTATTTT; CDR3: CASSELSGGTDTQYF
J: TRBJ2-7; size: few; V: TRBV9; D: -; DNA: TGTGCCAGCAGCGTTAAAAATCCCCCCTACGAGCAGTACTTC; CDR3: CASSVKNPPYEQYF
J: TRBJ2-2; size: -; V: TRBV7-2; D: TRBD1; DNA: TGTGCCATCAGCTTACAGGGGACCGGGGAGCTGTTTTTT; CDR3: CAISLQGTGELFF
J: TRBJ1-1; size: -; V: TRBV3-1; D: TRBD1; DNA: TGTGCCAGCAGCCACGCCCGGGACAGGGAAGAAGCTTTCTTT; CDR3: CASSHARDREEAFF
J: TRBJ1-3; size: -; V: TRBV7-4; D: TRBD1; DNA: TGTACCAGCAGCCAAGATGGAGGAGGGACAGGGGGAAACACCATATATTTT; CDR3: CTSSQDGGGTGGNTIYF
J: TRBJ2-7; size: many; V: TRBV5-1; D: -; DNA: TGCGCCAGCAGCTTTAATCGCGAGCAGTACTTC; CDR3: CASSFNREQYF
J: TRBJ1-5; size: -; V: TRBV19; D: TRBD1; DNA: TGTGCCAGTAGTACGTCCCGGGACAGGGGAAATCAGCCCCAGCATTTT; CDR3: CASSTSRDRGNQPQHF
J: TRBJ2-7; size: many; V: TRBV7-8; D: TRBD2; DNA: TGTGCCAGCAGCTTAGCAGTCGGCGCGGGAGGCAACACATACTACGAGCAGTACTTC; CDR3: CASSLAVGAGGNTYYEQYF
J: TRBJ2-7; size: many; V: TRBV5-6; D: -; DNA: TGTGCCAGCACCATTGGGGGCACCCGTCTCTACGAGCAGTACTTC; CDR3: CASTIGGTRLYEQYF
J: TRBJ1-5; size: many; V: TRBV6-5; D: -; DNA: TGTGCCAGCAGTTACTCTTCGGAAGCGCAGCCCCAGCATTTT; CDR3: CASSYSSEAQPQHF
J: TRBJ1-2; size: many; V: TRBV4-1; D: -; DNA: TGCGCCAGCAGCCCTGAGACAGCAGCTAACTATGGCTACACCTTC; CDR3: CASSPETAANYGYTF
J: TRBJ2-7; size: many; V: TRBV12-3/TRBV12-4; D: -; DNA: TGTGCCAGCAGTTTTCTCAGGGGCTCCTACGAGCAGTACTTC; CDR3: CASSFLRGSYEQYF
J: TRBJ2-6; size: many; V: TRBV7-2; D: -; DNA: TGTGCCAGCAGCCCCCGGACGGGGTCTGGGGCCAACGTCCTGACTTTC; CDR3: CASSPRTGSGANVLTF
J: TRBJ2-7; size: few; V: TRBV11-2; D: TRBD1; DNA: TGTGCCAGCAGCAAAGGACAGGACCTCGCGTACGAGCAGTACTTC; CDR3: CASSKGQDLAYEQYF
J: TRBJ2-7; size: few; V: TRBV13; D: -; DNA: TGTGCCAGCACCGAGTGGTCCAGACAGGAGAGCTACGAGCAGTACTTC; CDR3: CASTEWSRQESYEQYF
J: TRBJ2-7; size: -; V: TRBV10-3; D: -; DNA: TGTGCCATCAGCTCAACCATACAGCAGTACTTC; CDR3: CAISSTIQQYF